This T cell receptor beta chain was sequenced in a study of a mutant IDH1 vaccine in newly diagnosed glioma. Study background: Treated patients were about 60% male, roughly 38% female, mean age 40.4 years. Every participant had undergone radiotherapy, temozolomide, or both before, and most underwent both.

The time point was: baseline, week 1 (first vaccination visit). Treatment: pre-vaccination baseline after standard-of-care therapy. The donor cohort comprised cases of new WHO grade 3 or 4 IDH1-mutant, ATRX-lost astrocytoma. Clones were sequenced by immunoSEQ multiplex PCR, and TCRdb holds only the in-frame ones, with some missing. This sample has 90,000 to 95,000 clones, with 80% to 90% found just once. The germline V and J ends were trimmed by 1 base and 4 bases, with 10 bases remaining between them. This CDR3 is 14 amino acids long. Germline CDR1 is MDHEN and CDR2 is SYDVKM. This clonotype originated in a woman between 45 and 60 years old with glioma. The rearrangement links TRBV28 to TRBJ1-1, with D possibly TRBD1 on 5 matching bases. The starting material was PBMCs, obtained from a glioma patient treated with radiotherapy, temozolomide or both. CDR3 residues: CASSLYGGGTEAFF. DNA for the CDR3: TGTGCCAGCAGTTTATACGGGGGAGGCACTGAAGCTTTCTTT.